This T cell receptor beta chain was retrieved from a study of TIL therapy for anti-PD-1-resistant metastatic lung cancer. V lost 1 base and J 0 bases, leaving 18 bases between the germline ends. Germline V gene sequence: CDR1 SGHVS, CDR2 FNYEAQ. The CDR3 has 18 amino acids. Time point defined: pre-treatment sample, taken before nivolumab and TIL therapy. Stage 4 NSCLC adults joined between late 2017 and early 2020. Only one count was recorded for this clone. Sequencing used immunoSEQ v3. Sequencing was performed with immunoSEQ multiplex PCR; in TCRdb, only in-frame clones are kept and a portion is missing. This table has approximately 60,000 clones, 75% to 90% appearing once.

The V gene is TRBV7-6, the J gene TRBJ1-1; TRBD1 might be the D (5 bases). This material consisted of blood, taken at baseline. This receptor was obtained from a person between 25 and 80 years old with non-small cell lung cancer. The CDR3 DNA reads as TGTGCCAGCAGCTTAGGCGGGTACCGGGGACCCATGAACACTGAAGCTTTCTTT. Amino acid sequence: CASSLGGYRGPMNTEAFF. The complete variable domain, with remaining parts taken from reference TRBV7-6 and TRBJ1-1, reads GAGVSQSPRYKVTKRGQDVALRCDPISGHVSLYWYRQALGQGPEFLTYFNYEAQQDKSGLPNDRFSAERPEGSISTLTIQRTEQRDSAMYRCASSLGGYRGPMNTEAFFGQGTRLTVV.